One T cell receptor beta chain is described in this entry. The CDR3 has 13 amino acids. V shed 5 bases, J shed 1 base, and the junction held 1 base outside the gene matches. The germline V gene encodes CDR1 SGHTA and CDR2 FQGNSA. These data originate in a study of blood T cell repertoires in COVID-19. Study context: Acute-phase and convalescent COVID-19 samples originated in the United States, Italy and Spain.

Methods used by the authors: Reference gene primers were amplified, and this amplification served to estimate nucleated cell counts. Assay used: immunoSEQ multiplex PCR; TCRdb lists only in-frame clones, some missing. Clone size and V and J calls were adopted from that table, with D and trimming inferred from the DNA. This table has roughly 49,000 clones, more than 85% appearing once. The source of this sequence is a woman of 80 years or more with acute or convalescent COVID-19. This chain joins TRBV7-2 and TRBJ1-1; 7 bases map to TRBD1. Sequencing was done on a sample of peripheral blood. DNA for the CDR3: TGTGCCAGCAGCCGACAGGGGAACACTGAAGCTTTCTTT. This translates into CASSRQGNTEAFF.